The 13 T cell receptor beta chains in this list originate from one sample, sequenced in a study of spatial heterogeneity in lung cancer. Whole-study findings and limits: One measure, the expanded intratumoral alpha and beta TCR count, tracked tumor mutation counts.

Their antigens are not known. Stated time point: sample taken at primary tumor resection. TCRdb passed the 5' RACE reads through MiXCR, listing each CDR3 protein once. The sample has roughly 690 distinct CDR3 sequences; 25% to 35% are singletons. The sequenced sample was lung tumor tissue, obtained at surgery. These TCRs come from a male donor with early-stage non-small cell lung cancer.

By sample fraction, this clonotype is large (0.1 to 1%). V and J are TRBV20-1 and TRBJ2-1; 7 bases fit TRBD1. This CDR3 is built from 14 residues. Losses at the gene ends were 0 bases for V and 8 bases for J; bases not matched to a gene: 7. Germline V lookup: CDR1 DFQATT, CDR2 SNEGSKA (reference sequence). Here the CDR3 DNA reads TGCAGTGCTAGAGAGAACAGGGGTGTCGATGAGCAGTTCTTC. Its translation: CSARENRGVDEQFF.

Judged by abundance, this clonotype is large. CDR3 residues: CASSFIESGYTF. The CDR3 nucleotides are TGTGCCAGCAGTTTTATAGAGTCCGGCTACACCTTC. The chain joins TRBV12-3 or TRBV12-4 to TRBJ1-2; D call uncertain. This CDR3 region has 12 residues. V was cut by 3 bases and J by 8 bases, with 10 bases left in between.

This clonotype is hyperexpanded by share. The CDR3 sequence is CASSFGTGAMETQYF. CDR3 nucleotides: TGCGCCAGCAGCTTCGGGACAGGGGCGATGGAGACCCAGTACTTC. The chain employs TRBV5-1 and TRBJ2-5, with 10 bases identical to TRBD1. The CDR3 has 15 residues. Per germline, CDR1 SGHRS and CDR2 YFSETQ. Trimming cost V 2 bases and J 5 bases; bases outside gene matches: 6.

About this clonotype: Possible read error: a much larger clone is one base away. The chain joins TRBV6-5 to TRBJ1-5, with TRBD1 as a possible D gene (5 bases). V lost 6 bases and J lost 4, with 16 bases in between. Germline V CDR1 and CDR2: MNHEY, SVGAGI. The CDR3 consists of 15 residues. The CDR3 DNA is TGTGCCAGCAGCCTTGACAAGGGGAAGAATCAGCCCCAGCATTTT. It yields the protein CASSLDKGKNQPQHF.

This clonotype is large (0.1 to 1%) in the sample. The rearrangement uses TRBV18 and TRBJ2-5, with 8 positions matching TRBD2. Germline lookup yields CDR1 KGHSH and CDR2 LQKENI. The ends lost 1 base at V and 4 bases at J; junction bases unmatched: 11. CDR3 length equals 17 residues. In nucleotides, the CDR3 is TGTGCCAGCTCACCACTTCCGGGAGGGGGTGGAAGAGAGACCCAGTACTTC. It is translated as CASSPLPGGGGRETQYF.

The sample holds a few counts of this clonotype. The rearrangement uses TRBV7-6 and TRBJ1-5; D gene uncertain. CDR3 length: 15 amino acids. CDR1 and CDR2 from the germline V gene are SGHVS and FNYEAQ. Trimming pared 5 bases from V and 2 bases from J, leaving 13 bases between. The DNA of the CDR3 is TGTGCCAGCAGCCCGCGGGCCAGAGGCAATCAGCCCCAGCATTTT. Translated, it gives CASSPRARGNQPQHF.

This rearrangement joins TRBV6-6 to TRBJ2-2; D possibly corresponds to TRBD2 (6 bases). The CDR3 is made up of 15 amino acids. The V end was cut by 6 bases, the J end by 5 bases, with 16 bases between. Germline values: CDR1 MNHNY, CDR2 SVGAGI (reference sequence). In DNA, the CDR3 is TGTGCCAGCAGAAAACTAGCTAACCCTACCGGGGAGCTGTTTTTT. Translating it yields CASRKLANPTGELFF.

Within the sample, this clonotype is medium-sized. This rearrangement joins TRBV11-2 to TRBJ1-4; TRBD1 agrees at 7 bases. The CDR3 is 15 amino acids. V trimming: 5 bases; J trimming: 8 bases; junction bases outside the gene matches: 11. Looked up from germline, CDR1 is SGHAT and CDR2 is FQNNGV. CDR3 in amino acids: CASSGADRVLEKLFF. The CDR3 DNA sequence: TGTGCCAGCAGCGGAGCTGACAGGGTTTTGGAAAAACTGTTTTTT. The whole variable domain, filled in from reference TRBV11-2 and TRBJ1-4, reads EAGVAQSPRYKIIEKRQSVAFWCNPISGHATLYWYQQILGQGPKLLIQFQNNGVVDDSQLPKDRFSAERLKGVDSTLKIQPAKLEDSAVYLCASSGADRVLEKLFFGSGTQLSVL.

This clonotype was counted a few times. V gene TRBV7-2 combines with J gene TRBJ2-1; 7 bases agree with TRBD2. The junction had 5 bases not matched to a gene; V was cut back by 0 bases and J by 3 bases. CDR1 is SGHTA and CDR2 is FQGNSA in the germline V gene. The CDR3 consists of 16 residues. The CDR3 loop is CASSLALAVRYNEQFF. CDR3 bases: TGTGCCAGCAGCTTAGCCCTAGCGGTTCGCTACAATGAGCAGTTCTTC.

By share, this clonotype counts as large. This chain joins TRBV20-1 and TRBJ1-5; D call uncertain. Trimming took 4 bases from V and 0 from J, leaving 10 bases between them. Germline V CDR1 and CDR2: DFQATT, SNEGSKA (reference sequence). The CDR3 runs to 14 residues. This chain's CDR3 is CSATGYHSNQPQHF. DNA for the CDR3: TGCAGTGCTACAGGCTACCATAGCAATCAGCCCCAGCATTTT.

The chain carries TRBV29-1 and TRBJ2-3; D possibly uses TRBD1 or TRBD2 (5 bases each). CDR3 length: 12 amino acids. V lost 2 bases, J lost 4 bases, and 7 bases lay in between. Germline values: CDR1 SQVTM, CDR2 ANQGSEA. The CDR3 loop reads CSVERGADTQYF. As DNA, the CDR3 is TGCAGCGTTGAAAGAGGGGCAGATACGCAGTATTTT.

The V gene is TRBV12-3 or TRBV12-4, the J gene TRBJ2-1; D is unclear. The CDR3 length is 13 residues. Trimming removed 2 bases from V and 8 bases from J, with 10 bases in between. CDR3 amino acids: CASSLPPVYEQFF. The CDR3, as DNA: TGTGCCAGCAGTTTACCCCCCGTGTATGAGCAGTTCTTC.

CDR3 region: CASSLVGGVASTYNEQFF. Written as DNA, the CDR3 is TGTGCCAGCAGCTTAGTAGGTGGTGTGGCCTCGACCTACAATGAGCAGTTCTTC. The chain joins TRBV11-2 to TRBJ2-1, with D hard to call. The length of the CDR3 is 18 residues. Trimming left V 1 base short and J 2 bases short, with 18 bases between. Germline V gene data show CDR1 as SGHAT and CDR2 as FQNNGV.